These 22 T cell receptor beta chains were sequenced from one sample in a study of Graves' ophthalmopathy and Graves' hyperthyroidism. Amplification targeted the TCR beta CDR3 regions, with RNA transcripts as the source material. The workflow started with a first-round RT-PCR run with HTBI primers and then moved on to a second-round multiplex PCR. Each CDR3 protein is one row after TCRdb ran MiXCR on the multiplex PCR reads. The sample shows about 1.2 million distinct CDR3 sequences, about two fifths of them seen only once. What was sequenced was peripheral blood or thyroid tissue (not recorded which). The source is an adult man with Graves' hyperthyroidism.

The rearrangement links TRBV6-5 to TRBJ2-5; D is uncertain. Per the germline V gene, CDR1 is MNHEY and CDR2 is SVGAGI. There are 13 residues in the CDR3. With 10 bases removed from V and 4 bases from J, the gap between germline ends came to 16 bases. The CDR3 reads CATAPGHGETQYF. CDR3 coding DNA: TGTGCCACCGCTCCGGGCCACGGAGAGACCCAGTACTTC.

In its sample, this clonotype was seen many times. The gene calls are TRBV27 and TRBJ1-2; 8 bases match TRBD1. Germline values: CDR1 MNHEY, CDR2 SMNVEV (reference sequence). Trimming at V came to 3 bases and at J to 6 bases, leaving 3 bases not matched to a gene. This CDR3 is built from 13 residues. The chain's CDR3 is CASSFTGGNGYTF. The DNA of the CDR3 is TGTGCCAGCAGTTTTACAGGGGGAAATGGCTACACCTTC.

The chain joins TRBV24-1 to TRBJ1-2, with D maybe TRBD1 (6 bases). This CDR3 is built from 16 residues. V lost 7 bases and J 2 bases, leaving 19 bases between the germline ends. The germline V gene has CDR1 KGHDR and CDR2 SFDVKD. The CDR3 DNA is TGTGCCACCAGCAGCCCCGACCAGGGGACCAACTATGGCTACACCTTC. Its protein product is CATSSPDQGTNYGYTF.

The chain has TRBV6-2 or TRBV6-3 and TRBJ2-7; 9 nucleotides agree with TRBD1. J lost 2 bases, V lost 6 bases, and 5 bases had no gene match. Germline CDR1 is MNHEY and CDR2 is SVGEGT. The CDR3 totals 14 residues. The CDR3 nucleotides are TGTGCCAGCAGACGGGACAGGGCACCCTACGAGCAGTACTTC. Translating it yields CASRRDRAPYEQYF.

This clonotype has a handful of counts. This CDR3 reads CASSLVQGNEKLFF. Here the CDR3 DNA reads TGTGCCAGCAGCTTAGTCCAGGGGAATGAAAAACTGTTTTTT. V usage is TRBV7-9 and J usage is TRBJ1-4; perhaps TRBD1 as D (6 bases). V lost 1 base and J lost 5, with 8 bases in between. The germline V gene has CDR1 SEHNR and CDR2 FQNEAQ (reference sequence). This CDR3 comprises 14 residues. Based on the CDR3 plus reference TRBV7-9 and TRBJ1-4, the full variable domain is DTGVSQNPRHKITKRGQNVTFRCDPISEHNRLYWYRQTLGQGPEFLTYFQNEAQLEKSRLLSDRFSAERPKGSFSTLEIQRTEQGDSAMYLCASSLVQGNEKLFFGSGTQLSVL.

This clonotype was counted a few times. The V gene is TRBV7-3, the J gene TRBJ2-7; TRBD1 aligns across 10 bases. The CDR3 runs 15 residues. The germline V gene has CDR1 SGHTA and CDR2 FQGTGA. J lost 6 bases, V lost 2 bases, and 7 bases had no gene match. The CDR3 DNA reads as TGTGCCAGCAGCTTAGGGACAGGGGCGACTTCCGAGCAGTACTTC. Protein product: CASSLGTGATSEQYF. Full variable domain (missing parts from reference TRBV7-3 and TRBJ2-7): GAGVSQTPSNKVTEKGKYVELRCDPISGHTALYWYRQSLGQGPEFLIYFQGTGAADDSGLPNDRFFAVRPEGSVSTLKIQRTERGDSAVYLCASSLGTGATSEQYFGPGTRLTVT.

This chain uses TRBV29-1 with TRBJ2-2; no clear D gene. CDR1 is SQVTM and CDR2 is ANQGSEA in the germline V gene. The CDR3 consists of 13 residues. The germline V and J ends were trimmed by 8 bases and 0 bases, with 10 bases remaining between them. The CDR3 loop is CSLLQPNTGELFF. DNA of the CDR3: TGCAGCTTGTTACAGCCGAACACCGGGGAGCTGTTTTTT.

This clonotype showed up just a few times. The V call is TRBV20-1, the J call TRBJ1-1, with D possibly TRBD1 on 6 matching bases. V dropped 6 bases and J dropped 1 base, with 12 bases sitting between them. The V gene's germline CDR1 is DFQATT and CDR2 SNEGSKA (reference sequence). The length of the CDR3 is 13 residues. The CDR3: CSATRGTNTEAFF. The DNA of the CDR3 is TGCAGTGCAACCAGGGGTACGAACACTGAAGCTTTCTTT.

There are many counts of this clonotype. This chain links TRBV5-6 with TRBJ1-1; D ambiguous. The CDR3 contains 9 residues. Germline values: CDR1 SGHDT, CDR2 YYEEEE. With 6 bases removed from V and 11 bases from J, the gap between germline ends came to 8 bases. The CDR3 region has the DNA TGTGCCAGCATCAAACCGGCTTTCTTT. As protein: CASIKPAFF.

This clonotype occurred many times. This sequence joins TRBV14 and TRBJ1-6; D gene uncertain. Germline V lookup: CDR1 SGHDN, CDR2 FVKESK. This CDR3 is built from 13 residues. Trimming left V 2 bases short and J 7 bases short, with 6 bases between. CDR3 nucleotide sequence: TGTGCCAGCAGCCAATCCATCAATTCACCCCTCCACTTT. Protein product: CASSQSINSPLHF.

There are a few counts of this clonotype. The J gene is TRBJ2-7, the V gene TRBV12-3 or TRBV12-4; D perhaps matches TRBD1 (5 bases). The V end lost 5 bases, the J end lost 2 bases, and 16 bases lay between the germline ends. The length of the CDR3 is 15 residues. CDR3 coding DNA: TGTGCCAGCAGTCCAAATGACAGACCTCCCTACGAGCAGTACTTC. Translating it yields CASSPNDRPPYEQYF.

Only a few counts were recorded for this clonotype. The chain has TRBV29-1 and TRBJ2-5; TRBD1 is a possible D gene (6 bases). This CDR3 has 12 residues. The V and J ends lost 5 bases and 1 base respectively, with 8 bases between them. CDR1 is SQVTM and CDR2 is ANQGSEA in the germline V gene. The chain's CDR3 is CSVTTGQETQYF. The CDR3, as DNA: TGCAGCGTTACGACAGGCCAAGAGACCCAGTACTTC.

As to this clonotype: A much larger clonotype is one base distant, so this may be a read error. The chain employs TRBV7-8 and TRBJ1-2; 9 nucleotides align to TRBD1. The CDR3 loop spans 15 amino acids. In germline, CDR1 is SGHVS, CDR2 FQNEAQ. The CDR3 bases are TGCGCCAGCAGCCAAGGATGGACAGGGGCAGGTGACTACACCTTC. This translates into CASSQGWTGAGDYTF.

V is TRBV29-1 and J is TRBJ2-7; TRBD1 might be the D (6 bases). Germline V gene data show CDR1 as SQVTM and CDR2 as ANQGSEA. CDR3 length: 12 residues. CDR3 sequence (DNA): TGCAGTTTAGGAAGGGGGTCCTACGAGCAGTACTTC. It is translated as CSLGRGSYEQYF.

This clonotype was detected many times. The V call is TRBV5-1, the J call TRBJ2-6; D is possibly TRBD2 (5 bases). The CDR3 consists of 17 residues. The V and J ends lost 4 bases and 4 bases respectively, with 18 bases between them. The V gene's germline CDR1 is SGHRS and CDR2 YFSETQ. This chain's CDR3 is CASSGPRGSPGANVLTF. Written as DNA, the CDR3 is TGCGCCAGCAGCGGACCCCGAGGGTCCCCCGGGGCCAACGTCCTGACTTTC.

This clonotype was observed at least ten times. V is TRBV10-3 and J is TRBJ2-7; TRBD2 aligns across 12 bases. In germline, CDR1 is ENHRY, CDR2 SYGVKD. The V gene end was trimmed by 6 bases and the J gene end by 5 bases; junction bases not matched to a gene: 8. This CDR3 has 15 residues. As DNA, the CDR3 is TGTGCCATCAGGACGACTAGCGGGAGATTGAACGAGCAGTACTTC. Its protein product is CAIRTTSGRLNEQYF.

A single count supports this clonotype. The rearrangement links TRBV3-1 to TRBJ2-7; a weak D match, TRBD2 (6 bases). The length of the CDR3 is 16 residues. Trimming took off 0 bases at V and 3 bases at J, with 15 bases between the two ends. Germline loops: CDR1 LGHDT, CDR2 YNNKEL (reference sequence). CDR3 coding DNA: TGTGCCAGCAGCCAAGAGCGGCAGGGACTCCGCTACGAGCAGTACTTC. Its protein product is CASSQERQGLRYEQYF.

The chain is built from TRBV6-5 and TRBJ1-2; a weak D match, TRBD1 (6 bases). V lost 9 bases to trimming and J lost 4 bases, with 21 bases between them. Germline V gives CDR1 MNHEY, CDR2 SVGAGI. The CDR3 extends over 15 amino acids. Here the CDR3 DNA reads TGTGCCAGTTCCCGAGGGGCGGGGGCTGTCTATGGCTACACCTTC. Translated, it gives CASSRGAGAVYGYTF.

This clonotype was detected only a few times. This chain links TRBV20-1 with TRBJ2-7; no definite D call. V dropped 0 bases and J dropped 3 bases, with 12 bases sitting between them. The germline V gene encodes CDR1 DFQATT and CDR2 SNEGSKA (reference sequence). This CDR3 has 14 residues. CDR3 in amino acids: CSARDQDLFYEQYF. CDR3 DNA: TGCAGTGCTAGAGACCAGGACCTTTTCTACGAGCAGTACTTC.

The table lists this clonotype with a few counts. The genes are TRBV15 and TRBJ2-5, with 7 bases matching TRBD1. The length of the CDR3 is 15 residues. V was clipped by 0 bases and J by 5 bases; unmatched bases: 6. Looked up from germline, CDR1 is LNHNV and CDR2 is YYDKDF (reference sequence). The CDR3 DNA sequence: TGTGCCACCAGCAGAGATAGACAGGGCGGCGAGACCCAGTACTTC. This translates into CATSRDRQGGETQYF.

This clonotype has a count of ten or more. The V gene is TRBV5-1, the J gene TRBJ1-5; 9 nucleotides agree with TRBD1. Looked up from germline, CDR1 is SGHRS and CDR2 is YFSETQ. The junction had 4 bases not matched to a gene; V was cut back by 4 bases and J by 5 bases. The CDR3 has 14 amino acids. CDR3 DNA: TGCGCCAGCAGCACCACAGGGGGCGATCAGCCCCAGCATTTT. Amino acids: CASSTTGGDQPQHF.

This clonotype showed up just a few times. The CDR3: CASSINRGKYDGYTF. The CDR3 coding sequence is TGTGCCAGCAGCATAAACAGGGGGAAATACGATGGCTACACCTTC. J is TRBJ1-2 and V is TRBV12-3 or TRBV12-4; TRBD1 matches 8 bases. This CDR3 spans 15 amino acids. Trimming removed 6 bases from V and 6 bases from J; junction bases left unmatched: 12.